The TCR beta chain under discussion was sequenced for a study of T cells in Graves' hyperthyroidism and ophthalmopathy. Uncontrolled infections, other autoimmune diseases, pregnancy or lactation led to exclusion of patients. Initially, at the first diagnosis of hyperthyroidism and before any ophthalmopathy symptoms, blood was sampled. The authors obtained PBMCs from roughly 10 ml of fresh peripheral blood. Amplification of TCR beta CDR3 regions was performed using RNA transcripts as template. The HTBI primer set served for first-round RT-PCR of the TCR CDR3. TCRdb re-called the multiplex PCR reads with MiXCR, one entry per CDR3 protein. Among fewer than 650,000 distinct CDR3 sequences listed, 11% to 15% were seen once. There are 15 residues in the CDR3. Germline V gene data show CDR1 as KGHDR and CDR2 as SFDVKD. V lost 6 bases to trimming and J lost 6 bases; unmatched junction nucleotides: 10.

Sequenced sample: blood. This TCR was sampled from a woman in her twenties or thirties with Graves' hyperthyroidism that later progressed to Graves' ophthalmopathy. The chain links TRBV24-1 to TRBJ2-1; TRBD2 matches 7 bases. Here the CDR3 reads CATSPQRDPLNEQFF. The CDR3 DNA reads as TGTGCCACCAGTCCCCAGCGGGATCCTCTCAATGAGCAGTTCTTC.